This TCR beta chain was recorded in a study of T cell responses to AZD1222 COVID-19 vaccine. Whole-study results and caveats: Elevations in Spike-specific TCR breadth and depth followed administration of two AZD1222 doses. Clonal diversity may have been underestimated in mostly white British donors. Unmutated variant regions are reportedly the target of nearly half of TCRs that are spike-specific.

Of note for this clone: The target antigen is unknown.

This CDR3 spans 16 amino acids. Trimming at V came to 5 bases and at J to 5 bases, leaving 6 bases not matched to a gene. CDR1 SGHTA and CDR2 FQGTGA come from the germline V gene. Sequenced by immunoSEQ multiplex PCR; TCRdb stores in-frame clones only, minus some. The profile shows 75,000 to 100,000 clones, approximately 87% of them singletons. This sequence originates from an adult in good health. The sequencing used peripheral blood, collected on day 0 of AZD1222 vaccination. V is TRBV7-3 and J is TRBJ2-2, with 12 positions matching TRBD2. The CDR3 coding sequence is TGTGCCAGCAGCCCTGGACTAGCGGGATATACCGGGGAGCTGTTTTTT. This encodes CASSPGLAGYTGELFF.